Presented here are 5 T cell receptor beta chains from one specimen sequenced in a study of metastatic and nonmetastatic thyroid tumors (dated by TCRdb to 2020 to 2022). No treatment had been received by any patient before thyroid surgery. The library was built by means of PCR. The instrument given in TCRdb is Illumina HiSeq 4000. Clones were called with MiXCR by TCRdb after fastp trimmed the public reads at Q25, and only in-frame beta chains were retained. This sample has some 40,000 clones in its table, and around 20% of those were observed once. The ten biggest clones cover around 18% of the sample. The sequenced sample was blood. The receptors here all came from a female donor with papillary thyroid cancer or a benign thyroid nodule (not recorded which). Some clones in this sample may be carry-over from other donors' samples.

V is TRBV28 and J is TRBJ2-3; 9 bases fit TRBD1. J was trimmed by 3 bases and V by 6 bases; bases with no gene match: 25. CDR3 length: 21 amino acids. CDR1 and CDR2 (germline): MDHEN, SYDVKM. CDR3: CASRRQGVSPLRESGTDTQYF. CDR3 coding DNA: TGTGCCAGCAGGCGACAGGGGGTTTCTCCCTTGCGGGAGAGTGGTACAGATACGCAGTATTTT.

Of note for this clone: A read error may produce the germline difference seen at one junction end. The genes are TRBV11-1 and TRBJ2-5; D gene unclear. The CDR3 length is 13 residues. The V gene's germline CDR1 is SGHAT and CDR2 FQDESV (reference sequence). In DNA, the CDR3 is TGTGCCAGCAGCTTAGTACTCCAAGAGACCCAATACTTC. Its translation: CASSLVLQETQYF.

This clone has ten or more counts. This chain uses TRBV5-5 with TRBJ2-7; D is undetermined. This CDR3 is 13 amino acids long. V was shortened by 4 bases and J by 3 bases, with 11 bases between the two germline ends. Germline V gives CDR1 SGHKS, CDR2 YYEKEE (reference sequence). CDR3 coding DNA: TGTGCCAGCAGCCCTACTATCGGCTACGAGCAGTACTTC. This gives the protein CASSPTIGYEQYF.

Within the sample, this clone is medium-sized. The CDR3 region is CASRQNTGELFF. The CDR3, as DNA: TGTGCCAGCAGACAGAACACCGGGGAGCTGTTTTTT. The rearrangement uses TRBV6-2 or TRBV6-3 and TRBJ2-2; the D is unclear. CDR1 is MNHEY, CDR2 SVGEGT, per germline. The CDR3 runs to 12 residues. The germline V and J ends were trimmed by 6 bases and 1 base, with 3 bases remaining between them.

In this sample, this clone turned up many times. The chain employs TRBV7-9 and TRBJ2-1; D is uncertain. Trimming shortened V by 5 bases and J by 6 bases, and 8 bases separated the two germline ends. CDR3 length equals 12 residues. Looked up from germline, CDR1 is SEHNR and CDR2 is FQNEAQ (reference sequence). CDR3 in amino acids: CASSPMGNEQFF. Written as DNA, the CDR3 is TGTGCCAGCAGCCCTATGGGCAATGAGCAGTTCTTC. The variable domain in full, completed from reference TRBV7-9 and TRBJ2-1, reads DTGVSQNPRHKITKRGQNVTFRCDPISEHNRLYWYRQTLGQGPEFLTYFQNEAQLEKSRLLSDRFSAERPKGSFSTLEIQRTEQGDSAMYLCASSPMGNEQFFGPGTRLTVL.